The source of this TCR beta chain is a study of cytomegalovirus exposure and HLA in healthy donors. Points from the study as a whole: Roughly uniform sequencing depth across donors was assumed, possibly incorrectly. Later work found that TCR association rates differed between HLA loci; DRB1 had the most and HLA-C the fewest.

60 Vbeta and 13 Jbeta primers were used in PCR. This table comes from immunoSEQ multiplex PCR, and its TCRdb copy is limited to in-frame clones, with some not included. This sample carries fewer than 110,000 clones, around 74% of them seen once, and the ten largest clones take 11% to 15%. Of note for this clone: Its specificity is unknown.

CDR1 SNHLY and CDR2 FYNNEI come from the germline V gene. V lost 9 bases, J lost 5 bases, and 3 bases stayed unmatched. The CDR3 consists of 12 residues. The chain joins TRBV2 to TRBJ2-5; the match to TRBD1 covers 10 bases. The clonotype comes from a woman aged 40 to 49 in good health and CMV-seropositive. The sample taken for sequencing was PBMCs. The CDR3 DNA reads as TGTGCCAGGAGGGGACAGGGGGAGACCCAGTACTTC. Translating gives CARRGQGETQYF.